This T cell receptor (beta chain) was identified in a study of CD8+ T cells in alopecia areata. General study points: During tofacitinib treatment, many expanded lesional clones remained in scalp and blood. Resident alphabeta T cells of normal skin are also sequenced in scalp samples.

On this clone itself: Its antigen is not identified.

Following RNA extraction, reverse transcription yielded cDNA that acted as the sequencing template. The assay was immunoSEQ multiplex PCR, and TCRdb's table has in-frame clones only and misses some. The table includes 150,000 to 200,000 clones, around three fifths detected once. CDR3 length: 13 residues. Germline-derived CDR1 and CDR2 are SQVTM and ANQGSEA. V was pared by 6 bases and J by 7 bases, with 4 bases of the junction left unmatched. Treatment: oral pan-JAK inhibitor, 5-10 mg twice daily. The sequences come from CD4+ T cells sorted from blood, collected around week 50, from a patient treated with tofacitinib. This chain uses TRBV29-1 with TRBJ1-4, with TRBD1 matching over 11 bases. This clonotype originated in a human donor with alopecia areata. CDR3 region: CSVSDRGLEKLFF. In DNA form, the CDR3 reads TGCAGCGTCTCGGACAGGGGGCTTGAAAAACTGTTTTTT.